The entry below gives a single TCR beta chain sequence along with its context. Germline V gene lookup returns CDR1 SQVTM and CDR2 ANQGSEA. The CDR3 extends over 12 amino acids. V shed 5 bases and J 5 bases; nucleotides not matched to a gene: 4. Only in-frame clones appear in the TCRdb table, and some are missing; sequencing was by immunoSEQ multiplex PCR. Among around 38,000 clones, under 95% were seen once, and the ten largest hold around 6%. This record belongs to a study of T cell changes during pregnancy in multiple sclerosis. The sample here was CD8+ T cells from peripheral blood mononuclear cells, taken in the third trimester of pregnancy. The chain employs TRBV29-1 and TRBJ1-1, with 8 bases matching TRBD1. This TCR was recovered from a female donor with multiple sclerosis, enrolled in a pregnancy study. The chain's CDR3 is CSVLRTGTEAFF. The CDR3 nucleotides read TGCAGCGTTCTTAGGACAGGGACTGAAGCTTTCTTT.